This TCR beta chain was found in a study of blood T cell repertoires in COVID-19. Authors' data handling: Amplification from reference gene primers served as the basis for estimated nucleated cell counts. Repertoires were generated with immunoSEQ multiplex PCR, while TCRdb's copy carries only in-frame clones and drops some. V and J calls and clone size come straight from that table; D and trimming were deduced from the DNA. Here the sample spans about 670,000 clones, approximately 90% being singletons. The CDR3 consists of 12 residues. The ends were cut back, 1 base at V and 2 bases at J, with 5 bases in the middle. Germline CDR1 and CDR2: GTSNPN and SVGIG (reference sequence).

The clonotype originates from a woman between 18 and 29 years old with acute or convalescent COVID-19. The genes are TRBV30 and TRBJ2-5, with no clear D. The specimen sequenced was peripheral blood. The CDR3 loop is CAWSGSQETQYF. The DNA for the CDR3 is TGTGCCTGGAGTGGTAGTCAAGAGACCCAGTACTTC. Supplemented by reference TRBV30 and TRBJ2-5, the full variable domain reads SQTIHQWPATLVQPVGSPLSLECTVEGTSNPNLYWYRQAAGRGLQLLFYSVGIGQISSEVPQNLSASRPQDRQFILSSKKLLLSDSGFYLCAWSGSQETQYFGPGTRLLVL.